The clone carrying this TCR beta chain showed up just once. Its antigen is not identified. The record originates from a study of shared clonotypes between healthy human individuals. Several immunoSEQ 96-well plates shared each subset's DNA, each plate a replicate. TCRdb's copy holds only in-frame clones and misses some; the assay was immunoSEQ multiplex PCR. This sample has under 600,000 clones, with about 79% found just once. Unsorted samples relied on about 90 million PBMCs, which served as the source of genomic DNA. Germline V lookup: CDR1 MNHEY, CDR2 SVGAGI. Trimming removed 6 bases from V and 8 bases from J; junction bases left unmatched: 8. There are 13 residues in the CDR3. Study-wide points: Among donors, clonotype sharing was expected to be affected by sequencing depth. Having only a few donors restricted how much genetic and exposure-history diversity was captured.

The sample taken for sequencing was PBMCs. The chain carries TRBV6-5 and TRBJ1-2; 8 positions match TRBD1. This TCR was sampled from a woman aged 40 to 50 in good health. Some clones in this sample may be carry-over from other donors' samples. CDR3 bases: TGTGCCAGCAGCCCCGGACAGGGCGGGGGCTACACCTTC. This codes for CASSPGQGGGYTF.